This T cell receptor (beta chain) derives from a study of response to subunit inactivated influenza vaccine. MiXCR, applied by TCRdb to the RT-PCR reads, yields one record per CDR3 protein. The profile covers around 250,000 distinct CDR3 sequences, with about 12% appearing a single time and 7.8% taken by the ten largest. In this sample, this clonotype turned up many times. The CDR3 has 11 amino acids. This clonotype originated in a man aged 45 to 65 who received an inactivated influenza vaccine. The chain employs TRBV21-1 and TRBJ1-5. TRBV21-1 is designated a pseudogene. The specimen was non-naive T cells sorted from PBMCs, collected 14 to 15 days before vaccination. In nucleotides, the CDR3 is TGTGCCAGCAGCAAAGGTCAGCCCCAGCATTTT. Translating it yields CASSKGQPQHF.